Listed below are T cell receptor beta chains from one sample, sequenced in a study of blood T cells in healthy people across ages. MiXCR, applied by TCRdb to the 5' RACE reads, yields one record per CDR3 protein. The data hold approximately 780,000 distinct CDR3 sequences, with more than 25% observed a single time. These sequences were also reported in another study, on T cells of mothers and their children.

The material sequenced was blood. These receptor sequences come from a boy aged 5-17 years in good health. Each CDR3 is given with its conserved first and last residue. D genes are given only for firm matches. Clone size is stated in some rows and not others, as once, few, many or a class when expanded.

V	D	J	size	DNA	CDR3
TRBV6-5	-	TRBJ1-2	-	TGTGCCAGCAGGGAGCCAGGGGCTTACGGCTACACCTTC	CASREPGAYGYTF
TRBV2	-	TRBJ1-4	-	TGTGCCAGTCTCGAGGAGGCAACTAATGAAAAACTGTTTTTT	CASLEEATNEKLFF
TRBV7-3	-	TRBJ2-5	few	TGTGCCAGCAGCTTTGATAGTGAAGAGACCCAGTACTTC	CASSFDSEETQYF
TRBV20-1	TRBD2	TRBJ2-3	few	TGCAGTGCTGTAGCCTTCGGGGGGGCGAGCACAGATACGCAGTATTTT	CSAVAFGGASTDTQYF
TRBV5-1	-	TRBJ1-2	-	TGCGCCAGCAGCTCCACCCCAGAGAGGGAGATACTGAACTATGGCTACACCTTC	CASSSTPEREILNYGYTF
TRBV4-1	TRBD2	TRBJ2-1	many	TGCGCCAGCAGCCCCTATAGAGGAGCGGGGAGGAATGAGCAGTTCTTC	CASSPYRGAGRNEQFF
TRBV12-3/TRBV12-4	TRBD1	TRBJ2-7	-	TGTGCCAGCAGTGCGACAGGGATCTCCTACGAGCAGTACTTC	CASSATGISYEQYF
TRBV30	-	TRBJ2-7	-	TGTGCCTGGAGTGTACATGGGGCCTACGAGCAGTACTTC	CAWSVHGAYEQYF
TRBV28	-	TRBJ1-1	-	TGTGCCAGCTGGGGCGGGCTTCGCGGGGAAGCTTTCTTT	CASWGGLRGEAFF
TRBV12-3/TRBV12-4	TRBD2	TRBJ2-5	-	TGTGCCAGCAGTTTTGGAGGACTAGCGGGGGGGAGTTTTCAAGAGACCCAGTACTTC	CASSFGGLAGGSFQETQYF
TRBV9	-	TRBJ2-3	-	TGTGCCAGCAGCGTAAGGCCCGGGGCAGATACGCAGTATTTT	CASSVRPGADTQYF
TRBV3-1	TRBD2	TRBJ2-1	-	TGTGCCAGCAGCCGAGCGGGGGGCGCCTACAATGAGCAGTTCTTC	CASSRAGGAYNEQFF
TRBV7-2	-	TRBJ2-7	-	TGTGCCAGCAGCTTATTGGGATGGTACGAGCAGTACTTC	CASSLLGWYEQYF
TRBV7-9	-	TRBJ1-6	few	TGTGCCAGCAGCTTAGGGGCGGGTTCACCCCTCCACTTT	CASSLGAGSPLHF
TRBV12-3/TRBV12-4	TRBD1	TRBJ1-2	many	TGTGCCAGCAGTTTGGGGACAGAGTTTGGCTACACCTTC	CASSLGTEFGYTF
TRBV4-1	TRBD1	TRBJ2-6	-	TGCGCCAGCAGCCAAGATAGGTTCTTAGGGACAGGCAACGTCCTGACTTTC	CASSQDRFLGTGNVLTF
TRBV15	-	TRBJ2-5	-	TGTGCCACCAGCAGAGGGACCTCCCCTCGTCAAGAGACCCAGTACTTC	CATSRGTSPRQETQYF
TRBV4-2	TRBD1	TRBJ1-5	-	TGTGCCAGCAGCCGATGGACAGGGGGAGCTCAGCCCCAGCATTTT	CASSRWTGGAQPQHF
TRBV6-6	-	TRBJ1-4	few	TGTGCCAGCAGTTACTCACCCGATGCAACTAATGAAAAACTGTTTTTT	CASSYSPDATNEKLFF
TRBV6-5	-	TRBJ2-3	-	TGTGCCAGCAGTTATGCGCCCACAGATACGCAGTATTTT	CASSYAPTDTQYF
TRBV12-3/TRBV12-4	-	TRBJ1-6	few	TGTGCCAGCAGTTTGACTCGGGCTAAAGGGAATAATTCACCCCTCCACTTT	CASSLTRAKGNNSPLHF
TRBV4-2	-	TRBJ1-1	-	TGTGCCAGCAGCCAAGATACAAGTAACACTGAAGCTTTCTTT	CASSQDTSNTEAFF
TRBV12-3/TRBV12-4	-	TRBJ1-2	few	TGTGCCAGCAGTTTGGACATAGGGGTTAACTATGGCTACACCTTC	CASSLDIGVNYGYTF
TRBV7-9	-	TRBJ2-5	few	TGTGCCAGCAGCTTTGGGGACTACCAAGAGACCCAGTACTTC	CASSFGDYQETQYF
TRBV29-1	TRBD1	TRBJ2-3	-	TGCAGCGTAGCGACAGGGGGCAACACAGATACGCAGTATTTT	CSVATGGNTDTQYF
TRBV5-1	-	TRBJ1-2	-	TGCGCCAGCCGCGAAGAGAATGGCTACACCTTC	CASREENGYTF
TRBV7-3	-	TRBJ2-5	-	TGTGCCAGCAGCTCATCCGGGACGGAAAAAGAGACCCAGTACTTC	CASSSSGTEKETQYF
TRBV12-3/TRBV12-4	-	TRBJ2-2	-	TGTGCCAGCAGGTCCGGGCCCTTTTTCGGGGAGCTGTTTTTT	CASRSGPFFGELFF
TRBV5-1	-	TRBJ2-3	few	TGCGCCAGCAGCTTGGAACCTTCCCTGTCGGATACGCAGTATTTT	CASSLEPSLSDTQYF
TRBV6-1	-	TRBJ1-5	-	TGTGCCAGCAGTGAACAGGGTATCGGTCAGCCCCAGCATTTT	CASSEQGIGQPQHF
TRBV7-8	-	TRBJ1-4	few	TGTGCCAGCAGCCCCTGGCGATCTTTT	CASSPWRSF
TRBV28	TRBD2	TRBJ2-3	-	TGTGCCAGCAGCTCCTTCCTCGGGGGGGCCATCACAGATACGCAGTATTTT	CASSSFLGGAITDTQYF
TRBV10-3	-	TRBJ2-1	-	TGTGCCATCACTACGGGACTCGTCGCGGGTGAGCAGTTCTTC	CAITTGLVAGEQFF
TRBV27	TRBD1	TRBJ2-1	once	TGTGCCAGCAGTTTAGCGGTTGGGACAGGGGGCATTGAGCAGTTCTTC	CASSLAVGTGGIEQFF
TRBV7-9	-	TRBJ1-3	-	TGTGCCAGCAGCTCCCCAGAGGGCTCTGGAAACACCATATATTTT	CASSSPEGSGNTIYF
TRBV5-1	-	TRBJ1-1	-	TGCGCCAGCAGCTTGCAGTGGCTCGGGGCAGGGAACTTCCCTGAAGCTTTCTTT	CASSLQWLGAGNFPEAFF
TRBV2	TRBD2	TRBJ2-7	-	TGTGCCAGCAGTTCACGGACTAGCGGGAGCGAGCAGTACTTC	CASSSRTSGSEQYF
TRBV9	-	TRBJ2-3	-	TGTGCCAGCAGCGTAGTAACTGCCCCGGCCGGTACGCAGTATTTT	CASSVVTAPAGTQYF
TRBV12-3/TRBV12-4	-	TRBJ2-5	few	TGTGCCAGCATAGGACAGAACCAAGAGACCCAGTACTTC	CASIGQNQETQYF
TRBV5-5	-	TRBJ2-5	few	TGTGCCAGCACGGAGGGAGCTCAAGAGACCCAGTACTTC	CASTEGAQETQYF
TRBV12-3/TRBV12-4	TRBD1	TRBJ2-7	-	TGTGCCAGCAGCAAGGACAGGGGAGGCTACGAGCAGTACTTC	CASSKDRGGYEQYF
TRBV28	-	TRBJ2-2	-	TGTGCCAGCAGTTTTAGCGGTCCCGGGGAGCTGTTTTTT	CASSFSGPGELFF
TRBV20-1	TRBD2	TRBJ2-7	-	TGCAGTGCTCCCTCTAGCGGGGGGGCAGGGGGCGAGCAGTACTTC	CSAPSSGGAGGEQYF
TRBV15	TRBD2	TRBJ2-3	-	TGTGCCACCAGCAGAGAAGGGTGGCTAGCGGGTTCTAGCACAGATACGCAGTATTTT	CATSREGWLAGSSTDTQYF
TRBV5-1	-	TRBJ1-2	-	TGCGCCAGCAGCTTGAAGGCGTATGGCTACACCTTC	CASSLKAYGYTF
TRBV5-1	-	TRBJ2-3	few	TGCGCCAGCAGCTTGGCCAGGGGGGCAGGGAGCCCCTACACAGATACGCAGTATTTT	CASSLARGAGSPYTDTQYF
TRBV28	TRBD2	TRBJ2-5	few	TGTGCCACCGTCCCAGCGGGGAACCAAGAGACCCAGTACTTC	CATVPAGNQETQYF
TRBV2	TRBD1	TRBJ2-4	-	TGTGCCAGCAGTCGTCCCGGGACAGGTTCAAGCGGCATTCAGTACTTC	CASSRPGTGSSGIQYF
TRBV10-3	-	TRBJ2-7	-	TGTGCCATCAGTCGGAGTGGGGGGACCCCCCTCGAGCAGTACTTC	CAISRSGGTPLEQYF
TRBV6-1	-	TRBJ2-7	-	TGTGCCAGCAGTGAAGGGGCAGGATTTACCTACGAGCAGTACTTC	CASSEGAGFTYEQYF
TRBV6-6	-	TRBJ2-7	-	TGTGCCAGCAGTTATCGGTTCAAAGATATCTACGAGCAGTACTTC	CASSYRFKDIYEQYF
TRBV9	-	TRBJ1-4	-	TGTGCCAGCAGCGTAGGTCCGGGGCCAACGTCAACGATTAATGAAAAACTGTTTTTT	CASSVGPGPTSTINEKLFF
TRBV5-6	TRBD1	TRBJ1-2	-	TGTGCCAGCAGCCCGCGGACAGGCCCACACTATGGCTACACCTTC	CASSPRTGPHYGYTF
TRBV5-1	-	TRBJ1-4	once	TGCGCCAGCAGCTCAGGACGGAATAATGAAAAACTGTTTTTT	CASSSGRNNEKLFF
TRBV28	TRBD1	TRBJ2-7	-	TGTGCCAGCAGTCAGCGGACAGGGTTCTCCTACGAGCAGTACTTC	CASSQRTGFSYEQYF
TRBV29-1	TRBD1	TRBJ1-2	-	TGCAGCGCCGGGGACAGACCTTCCTATGGCTACACCTTC	CSAGDRPSYGYTF
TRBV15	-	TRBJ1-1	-	TGTGCCACCAGCAGAGATCAGGGCACTGAAGCTTTCTTT	CATSRDQGTEAFF